A selection of T cell receptor beta chains follows, all from one sample in a study of T cells in localized non-small cell lung cancer. Clones were read by immunoSEQ multiplex PCR, and TCRdb kept only the in-frame ones, dropping some. The table shows about 72,000 clones, with 70% to 90% occurring only once. The input for sequencing was peripheral blood, taken before any cancer treatment. The receptors originated from a female donor aged 60 or older with stage I lung adenocarcinoma. CDR3s include the opening cysteine and the closing phenylalanine or tryptophan. Each record gives: clone size, D gene, V gene, CDR3 length, J gene, CDR3 DNA, CDR3 protein. A D gene is named only where the DNA matches it firmly. Some rows mark clone size as missing; the rest say once, few, many or name a class of expanded clone.

.,.,TRBV18,13,TRBJ1-2,TGTGCCAGCTCACCGGACAGTAACTATGGCTACACCTTC,CASSPDSNYGYTF
.,.,TRBV7-3,13,TRBJ2-2,TGTGCCAGCAGCTCAATAGGGGTCGGGGAGCTGTTTTTT,CASSSIGVGELFF
.,.,TRBV7-2,14,TRBJ2-7,TGTGCCAGCAGCTTAAATCTAGCCTTCTACGAGCAGTACTTC,CASSLNLAFYEQYF
once,.,TRBV11-2,13,TRBJ1-1,TGTGCCAGCAGCTTAGATAGGACCCCTGAAGCTTTCTTT,CASSLDRTPEAFF
.,TRBD1,TRBV30,15,TRBJ2-2,TGTGCCTGGACCGGACAGGTTGCGAACACCGGGGAGCTGTTTTTT,CAWTGQVANTGELFF
few,TRBD1,TRBV27,14,TRBJ1-6,TGTGCCAGCAGCTGGGACAGGGCGAATTCACCCCTCCACTTT,CASSWDRANSPLHF
.,.,TRBV5-1,13,TRBJ1-2,TGCGCCAGCAGCCCTGGCGGGTTGGAAGGCTACACCTTC,CASSPGGLEGYTF
.,.,TRBV9,16,TRBJ1-6,TGTGCCAGCAGCGTAGAATTGTACGGAGATAATTCACCCCTCCACTTT,CASSVELYGDNSPLHF
few,.,TRBV2,12,TRBJ2-1,TGTGCCAGCAGGAGGGGGTACAATGAGCAGTTCTTC,CASRRGYNEQFF
.,TRBD1,TRBV5-5,16,TRBJ2-7,TGTGCCAGCAGCTTGGGACAGGGCCTTCCTACCTACGAGCAGTACTTC,CASSLGQGLPTYEQYF
.,TRBD2,TRBV19,14,TRBJ2-3,TGTGCCAGTAGTACGGCGGGAGTAACAGATACGCAGTATTTT,CASSTAGVTDTQYF